The 5 T cell receptor beta chains listed next were all sequenced from one sample in a study of blood T cell repertoires in COVID-19. The protocol was immunoSEQ multiplex PCR, while the TCRdb copy is restricted to in-frame clones and leaves out a portion. The profile shows about 55,000 clones, around 90% of them singletons. The sequenced sample was peripheral blood. The receptors originated from a human donor with active COVID-19. The donor label of this sample is uncertain.

V gene TRBV5-4 combines with J gene TRBJ2-5; the D gene is possibly TRBD1 (6 bases). V dropped 0 bases and J dropped 1 base, with 10 bases sitting between them. This CDR3 comprises 15 residues. The V gene's germline CDR1 is SGHNT and CDR2 YYREEE (reference sequence). CDR3 amino acids: CASSLGSRGQETQYF. CDR3 DNA sequence: TGTGCCAGCAGCTTGGGAAGCAGGGGCCAAGAGACCCAGTACTTC.

The V gene is TRBV5-1, the J gene TRBJ2-7, with 8 bases fitting TRBD2. The CDR3 has 15 amino acids. V dropped 2 bases and J dropped 2; count of bases not matched to a gene: 6. Germline assignment: CDR1 SGHRS and CDR2 YFSETQ. The CDR3 DNA follows: TGCGCCAGCAGCTTCCAAGCGGGAGCCCCCTACGAGCAGTACTTC. Translated, it gives CASSFQAGAPYEQYF. Filled out from reference TRBV5-1 and TRBJ2-7, the complete variable domain reads KAGVTQTPRYLIKTRGQQVTLSCSPISGHRSVSWYQQTPGQGLQFLFEYFSETQRNKGNFPGRFSGRQFSNSRSEMNVSTLELGDSALYLCASSFQAGAPYEQYFGPGTRLTVT.

The V gene is TRBV4-1, the J gene TRBJ2-6; TRBD1 agrees at 9 bases. CDR1 is MGHRA and CDR2 is YSYEKL in the germline V gene. This CDR3 is 17 amino acids long. Trimming took 4 bases from V and 0 from J; bases not matched to a gene: 4. This CDR3 is CASSLTTGGSGANVLTF. CDR3 nucleotides: TGCGCCAGCAGCCTCACGACAGGGGGCTCTGGGGCCAACGTCCTGACTTTC.

This clone was seen once. The chain recombines TRBV5-1 with TRBJ2-3; 7 positions agree with TRBD1. After removal of 4 bases from V and 4 bases from J, the junction contained 6 bases not matched to a gene. CDR1 SGHRS and CDR2 YFSETQ come from the germline V gene. The CDR3 is 14 residues long. Here the CDR3 reads CASSRTGPPDTQYF. For the CDR3, the DNA is TGCGCCAGCAGCAGGACAGGCCCCCCAGATACGCAGTATTTT.

The sample holds one count of this clone. V usage is TRBV27 and J usage is TRBJ1-4, with unresolved D. CDR3 length: 15 amino acids. Germline assignment: CDR1 MNHEY and CDR2 SMNVEV (reference sequence). V was pared by 2 bases and J by 2 bases, with 9 bases between. CDR3 loop: CASSLKGGTNEKLFF. The CDR3, as DNA: TGTGCCAGCAGTTTAAAGGGAGGGACTAATGAAAAACTGTTTTTT.